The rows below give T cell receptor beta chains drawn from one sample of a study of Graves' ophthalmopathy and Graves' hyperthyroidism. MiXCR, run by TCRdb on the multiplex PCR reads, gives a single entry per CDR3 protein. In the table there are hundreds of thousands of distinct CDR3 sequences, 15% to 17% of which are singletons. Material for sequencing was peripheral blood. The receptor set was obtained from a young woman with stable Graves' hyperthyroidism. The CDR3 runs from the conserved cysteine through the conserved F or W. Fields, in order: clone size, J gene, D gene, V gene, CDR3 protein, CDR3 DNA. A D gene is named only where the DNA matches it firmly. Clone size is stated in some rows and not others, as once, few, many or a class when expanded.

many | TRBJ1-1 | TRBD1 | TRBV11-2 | CASSSTTGRVTEAFF | TGTGCCAGCAGCTCCACGACAGGGAGGGTGACTGAAGCTTTCTTT
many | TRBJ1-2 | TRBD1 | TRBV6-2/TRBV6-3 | CASSYATGLGYTF | TGTGCCAGCAGTTACGCGACAGGGCTTGGCTACACCTTC
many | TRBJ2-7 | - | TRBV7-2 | CASSPQWESGRYEQYF | TGTGCCAGCAGCCCTCAGTGGGAGAGTGGGAGGTACGAGCAGTACTTC
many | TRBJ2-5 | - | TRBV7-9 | CASSGTQGGFQETQYF | TGTGCCAGCAGCGGTACCCAAGGGGGTTTTCAAGAGACCCAGTACTTC
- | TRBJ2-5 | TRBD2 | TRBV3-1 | CASSPGRGLAHQETKYF | TGTGCCAGCAGCCCAGGACGGGGACTAGCGCACCAAGAGACCAAGTACTTC
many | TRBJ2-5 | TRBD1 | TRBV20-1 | CSARVETGAGETQYF | TGCAGTGCTAGAGTGGAGACAGGGGCGGGAGAGACCCAGTACTTC
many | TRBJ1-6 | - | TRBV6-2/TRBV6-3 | CASSGQTNSPLHF | TGTGCCAGCAGTGGACAGACGAATTCACCCCTCCACTTT
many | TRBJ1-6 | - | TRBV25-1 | CASRAGINSPLHF | TGTGCCAGCAGGGCAGGGATTAATTCACCCCTCCACTTT
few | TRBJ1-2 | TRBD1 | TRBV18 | CASSPQTGGELGYTF | TGTGCCAGCTCACCCCAGACAGGGGGCGAGCTTGGCTACACCTTC
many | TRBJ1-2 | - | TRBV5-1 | CASSLREANYGYTF | TGCGCCAGCAGCTTGCGGGAAGCTAACTATGGCTACACCTTC
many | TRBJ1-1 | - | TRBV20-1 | CSARRRGLNTEAFF | TGCAGTGCTAGACGCCGGGGCCTGAACACTGAAGCTTTCTTT
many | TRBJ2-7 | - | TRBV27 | CASSLDASSYEQYF | TGTGCCAGCAGTTTAGACGCAAGCTCCTACGAGCAGTACTTC
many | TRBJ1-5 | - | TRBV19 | CASSIWTRGALNQPQHF | TGTGCCAGTAGTATTTGGACCCGAGGGGCCCTCAATCAGCCCCAGCATTTT
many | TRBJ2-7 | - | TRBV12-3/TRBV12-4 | CASSPGPSLSSYEQYF | TGTGCCAGCAGCCCCGGCCCCTCCCTAAGCTCCTACGAGCAGTACTTC
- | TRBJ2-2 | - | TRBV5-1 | CASSEGHRANTGELFF | TGCGCCAGCAGCGAGGGACATCGAGCGAACACCGGGGAGCTGTTTTTT
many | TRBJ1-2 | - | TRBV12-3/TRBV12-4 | CASSMANYGYTF | TGTGCCAGCAGTATGGCTAACTATGGCTACACCTTC
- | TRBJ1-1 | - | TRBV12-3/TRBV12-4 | CASSFTRMNTEAFF | TGTGCCAGCAGTTTTACTAGAATGAACACTGAAGCTTTCTTT
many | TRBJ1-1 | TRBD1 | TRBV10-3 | CAISDPGQGRAKAFF | TGTGCCATCAGTGACCCGGGACAGGGAAGGGCAAAGGCTTTCTTT
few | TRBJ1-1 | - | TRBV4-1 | CASSQGFGFDTEAFF | TGCGCCAGCAGCCAAGGTTTCGGGTTTGACACTGAAGCTTTCTTT
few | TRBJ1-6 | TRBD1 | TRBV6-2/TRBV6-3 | CASTPGRGQGALPPPSGDSPLHF | TGTGCCAGCACCCCAGGAAGAGGACAGGGGGCGCTCCCCCCCCCTAGCGGAGATTCACCCCTCCACTTT
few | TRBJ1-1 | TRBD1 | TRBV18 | CASHRGLANTEAFF | TGTGCCAGCCACAGGGGGCTAGCGAACACTGAAGCTTTCTTT
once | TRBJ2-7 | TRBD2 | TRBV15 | CATSRVREAIYEQYF | TGTGCCACCAGCAGAGTGCGGGAGGCCATCTACGAGCAGTACTTC
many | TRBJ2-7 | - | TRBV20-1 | CSARAWSVAAYEQYF | TGCAGTGCTAGAGCGTGGTCCGTCGCGGCCTACGAGCAGTACTTC
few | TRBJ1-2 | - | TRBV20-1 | CSATSTVLDGYTF | TGCAGTGCTACCTCGACAGTTCTAGATGGCTACACCTTC
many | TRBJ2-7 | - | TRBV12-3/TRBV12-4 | CASSSSTGIYEQYF | TGTGCCAGCAGTTCCTCGACGGGGATTTACGAGCAGTACTTC
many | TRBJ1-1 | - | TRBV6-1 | CASSEGRWKGTEAFF | TGTGCCAGCAGTGAAGGGAGGTGGAAAGGGACTGAAGCTTTCTTT
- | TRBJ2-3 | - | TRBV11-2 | CASSLDSGNTDTQYF | TGTGCCAGCAGCTTAGATAGCGGAAACACAGATACGCAGTATTTT
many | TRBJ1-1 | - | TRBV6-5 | CASSRGPRGSEAFF | TGTGCCAGCAGTCGTGGACCCAGGGGATCTGAAGCTTTCTTT
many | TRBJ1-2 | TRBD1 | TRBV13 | CASSTRTGSDYGYTF | TGTGCCAGCAGCACCAGGACAGGGTCCGACTATGGCTACACCTTC
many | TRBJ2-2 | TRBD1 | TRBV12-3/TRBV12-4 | CASRLHRDRPGGELFF | TGTGCCAGCAGACTTCACCGGGACAGGCCAGGCGGGGAGCTGTTTTTT
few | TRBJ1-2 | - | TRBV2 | CASSEARSNYGYTF | TGTGCCAGCAGTGAAGCGCGGTCTAACTATGGCTACACCTTC
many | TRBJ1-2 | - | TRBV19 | CASSPGLINYGYTF | TGTGCCAGTAGTCCGGGACTCATTAACTATGGCTACACCTTC
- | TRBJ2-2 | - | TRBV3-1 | CASSQVSPGIRTAYTGELFF | TGTGCCAGCAGCCAAGTCTCCCCGGGTATCCGGACAGCCTACACCGGGGAGCTGTTTTTT
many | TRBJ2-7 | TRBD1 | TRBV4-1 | CASSQPRTGGHEQYF | TGCGCCAGCAGCCAACCCAGGACAGGGGGCCACGAGCAGTACTTC
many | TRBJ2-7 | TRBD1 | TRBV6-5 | CASSYSSGQPSYEQYF | TGTGCCAGCAGTTACTCGTCGGGACAGCCCTCCTACGAGCAGTACTTC
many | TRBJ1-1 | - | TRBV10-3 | CAISPEGNTEAFF | TGTGCCATCAGTCCGGAAGGAAACACTGAAGCTTTCTTT
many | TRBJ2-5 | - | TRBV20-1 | CSAWGETQYF | TGCAGTGCTTGGGGGGAGACCCAGTACTTC
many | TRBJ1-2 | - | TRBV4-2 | CASSQVISGSTNYGYTF | TGTGCCAGCAGCCAAGTTATTTCGGGGTCTACTAACTATGGCTACACCTTC
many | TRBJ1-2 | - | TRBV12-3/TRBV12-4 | CASSLQSYGYTF | TGTGCCAGCAGTTTGCAGAGCTATGGCTACACCTTC
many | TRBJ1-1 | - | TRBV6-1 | CASRNTEAFF | TGTGCCAGCCGGAACACTGAAGCTTTCTTT
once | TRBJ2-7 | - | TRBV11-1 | CASSSPEGLAYEQYF | TGTGCCAGCAGCTCCCCCGAAGGACTCGCCTACGAGCAGTACTTC
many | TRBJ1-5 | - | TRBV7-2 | CASTPPGGRNQPQHF | TGTGCCAGCACCCCCCCGGGGGGGCGCAATCAGCCCCAGCATTTT
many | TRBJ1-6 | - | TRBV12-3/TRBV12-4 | CASSWYRLPDSPLHF | TGTGCCAGCAGTTGGTATCGTCTTCCCGATTCACCCCTCCACTTT
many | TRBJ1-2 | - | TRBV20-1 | CSARDEGGALGYTF | TGCAGTGCTAGAGATGAGGGGGGGGCGCTTGGCTACACCTTC
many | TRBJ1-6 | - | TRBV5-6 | CASSSKGGPWNSPLHF | TGTGCCAGCAGCTCCAAAGGAGGGCCGTGGAATTCACCCCTCCACTTT
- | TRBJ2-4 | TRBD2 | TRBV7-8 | CASSPRTSGGTAKNIQYF | TGTGCCAGCAGCCCCCGGACTAGCGGGGGGACGGCCAAAAACATTCAGTACTTC
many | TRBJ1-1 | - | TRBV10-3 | CATCQDPEVYTEAFF | TGTGCCACCTGCCAGGACCCGGAGGTATATACTGAAGCTTTCTTT
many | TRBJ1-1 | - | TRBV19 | CASIGVYTEAFF | TGTGCCAGTATCGGAGTATACACTGAAGCTTTCTTT